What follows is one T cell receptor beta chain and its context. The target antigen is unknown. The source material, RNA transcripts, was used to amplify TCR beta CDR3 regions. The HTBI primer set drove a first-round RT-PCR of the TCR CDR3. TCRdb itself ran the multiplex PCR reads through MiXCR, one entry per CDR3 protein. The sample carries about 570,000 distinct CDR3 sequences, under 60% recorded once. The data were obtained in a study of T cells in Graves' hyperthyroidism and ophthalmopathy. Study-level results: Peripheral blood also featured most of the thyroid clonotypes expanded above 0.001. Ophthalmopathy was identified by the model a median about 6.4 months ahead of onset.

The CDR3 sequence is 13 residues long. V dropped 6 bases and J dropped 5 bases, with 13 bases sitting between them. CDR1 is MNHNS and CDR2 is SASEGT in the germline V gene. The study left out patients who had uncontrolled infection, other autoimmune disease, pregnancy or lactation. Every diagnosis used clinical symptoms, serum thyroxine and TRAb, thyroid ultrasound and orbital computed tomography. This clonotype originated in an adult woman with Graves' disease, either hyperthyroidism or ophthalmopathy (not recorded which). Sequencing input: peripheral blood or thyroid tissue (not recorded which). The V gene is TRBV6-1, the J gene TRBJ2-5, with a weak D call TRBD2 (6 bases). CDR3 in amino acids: CASRGGRRETQYF. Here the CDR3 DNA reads TGTGCCAGCAGGGGTGGGAGGCGGGAGACCCAGTACTTC.